The sequence of this TCR beta chain was determined in a study of early T cells in non-severe SARS-CoV-2 infection. TCRdb analysed the 5' RACE reads with MiXCR anew, one entry per CDR3 protein. The table lists around 76,000 distinct CDR3 sequences, roughly 12% of them singletons, with roughly 4.7% in the top ten. This clonotype was recorded at least ten times. The ends were cut back, 0 bases at V and 6 bases at J, with 7 bases in the middle. The CDR3 spans 14 residues. Germline lookup yields CDR1 SGDLS and CDR2 YYNGEE. The V and J genes are TRBV9 and TRBJ1-6; TRBD1 is a possible D gene (6 bases). This receptor was obtained from an adult who was a healthcare worker with PCR-confirmed SARS-CoV-2 infection or an uninfected control (not recorded which). The specimen sequenced was whole blood. The CDR3 sequence is CASSVVDSNSPLHF. Written as DNA, the CDR3 is TGTGCCAGCAGCGTAGTGGACAGTAATTCACCCCTCCACTTT.